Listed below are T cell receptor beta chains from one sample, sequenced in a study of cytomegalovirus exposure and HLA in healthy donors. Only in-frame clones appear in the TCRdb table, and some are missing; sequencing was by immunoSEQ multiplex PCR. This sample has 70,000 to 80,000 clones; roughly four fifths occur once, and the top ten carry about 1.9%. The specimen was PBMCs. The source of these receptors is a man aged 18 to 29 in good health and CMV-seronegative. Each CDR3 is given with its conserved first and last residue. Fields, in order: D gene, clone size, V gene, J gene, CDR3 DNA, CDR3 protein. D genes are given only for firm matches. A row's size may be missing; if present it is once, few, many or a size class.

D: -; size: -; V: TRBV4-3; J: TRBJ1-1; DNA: TGCGCCAGCAGCCAAGTGTACAGACAGAACACTGAAGCTTTCTTT; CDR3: CASSQVYRQNTEAFF
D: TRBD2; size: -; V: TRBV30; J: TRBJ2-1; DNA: TGTGCCTCGCGGACTAGCGGGATAAATGAGCAGTTCTTC; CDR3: CASRTSGINEQFF
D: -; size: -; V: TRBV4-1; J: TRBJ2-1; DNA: TGCGCCAGCAGCCAAGATGAGGGGGGGCCCTACAATGAGCAGTTCTTC; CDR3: CASSQDEGGPYNEQFF
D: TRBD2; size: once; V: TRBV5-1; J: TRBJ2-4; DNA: TGCGCCAGCAGCCCCAGCGGGGCCAACATTCAGTACTTC; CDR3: CASSPSGANIQYF
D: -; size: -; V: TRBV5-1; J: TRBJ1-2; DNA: TGCGCCAGCAGCTTGGCAGAATATGGCTACACCTTC; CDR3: CASSLAEYGYTF
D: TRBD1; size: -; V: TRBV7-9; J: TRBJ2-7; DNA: TGTGCCAGCAGCCCCAAGACAGGGAGAGGGTACGAGCAGTACTTC; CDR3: CASSPKTGRGYEQYF
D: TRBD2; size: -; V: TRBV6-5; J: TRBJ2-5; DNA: TGTGCCAGCAGGGATAGCGGGGGGACACAAGAGACCCAGTACTTC; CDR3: CASRDSGGTQETQYF
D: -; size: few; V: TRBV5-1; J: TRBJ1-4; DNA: TGCGCCAGCAGCTTGGCCACGGGGGATGGCCCTTCCTTT; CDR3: CASSLATGDGPSF
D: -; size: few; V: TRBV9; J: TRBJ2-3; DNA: TGTGCCAGCAGCGACAGGACAGAAAGACTCTTCACAACAGATACGCAGTATTTT; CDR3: CASSDRTERLFTTDTQYF
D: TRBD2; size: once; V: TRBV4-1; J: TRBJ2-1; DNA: TGCGCCAGCAGCCTAGCGGGGGTCTACAATGAGCAATTCTTC; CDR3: CASSLAGVYNEQFF
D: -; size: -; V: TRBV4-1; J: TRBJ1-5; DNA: TGCGCCAGCAGCCAAATTCTAGGCCTCGCGCCCCAGCATTTT; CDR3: CASSQILGLAPQHF
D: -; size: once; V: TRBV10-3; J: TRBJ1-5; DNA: TGTGCCATCAGTGGGCAGGGGAGCAATCAGCCCCAGCATTTT; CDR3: CAISGQGSNQPQHF
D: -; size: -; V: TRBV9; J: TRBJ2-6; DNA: TGTGCCAGCAGCGTAGTTCTCCCGGGTTCTGGGGCCAACGTCCTGACTTTC; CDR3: CASSVVLPGSGANVLTF
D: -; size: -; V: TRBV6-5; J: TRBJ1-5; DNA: TGTGCCAGCAGTCTTTCAGGCCATAGCAATCAGCCCCAGCATTTT; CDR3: CASSLSGHSNQPQHF
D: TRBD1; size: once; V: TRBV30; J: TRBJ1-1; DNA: TGTGCCTGGAGTTACAGGGGGTGGACTGAAGCTTTCTTT; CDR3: CAWSYRGWTEAFF
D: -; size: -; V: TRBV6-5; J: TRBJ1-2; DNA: TGTGCCAGCAGTTACCTTCCCGGCCTGAGCGATGGCTACACCTTC; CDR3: CASSYLPGLSDGYTF
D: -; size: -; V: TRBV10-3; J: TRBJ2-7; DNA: TGTGCCATTAAGGGGCCCTACGAGCAGTACTTC; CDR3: CAIKGPYEQYF
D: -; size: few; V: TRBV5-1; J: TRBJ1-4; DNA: TGCGCCAGCAGCCCGGGACACTTAACTGAAAAACTGTTTTTT; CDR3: CASSPGHLTEKLFF
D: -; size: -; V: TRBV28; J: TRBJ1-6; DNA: TGTGCCAGCAGTCGACACCCGAATAATTCACCCCTCCACTTT; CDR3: CASSRHPNNSPLHF
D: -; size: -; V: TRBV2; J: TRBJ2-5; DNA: TGTGCCAGCACCCTCAGGGAGACCCAGTACTTC; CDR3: CASTLRETQYF